The 8 T cell receptor beta chains below come from one sample, sequenced in a study of Ad26.COV2.S vaccination and SARS-CoV-2 variants (dated by TCRdb to the early 2020s). Library method: the immunoSEQ multiplex PCR assay. The clones in this table, taken by TCRdb from immuneACCESS, are in-frame only. Not every clone is retained; where verified, under half of the shortfall comes from an unresolved V gene, and the cause of the rest is unknown. The sample table lists roughly 510,000 clones, around 85% of them with a count of one. The ten largest clonotypes hold 9.5% to 15% of the sample. Interpreted using the paper, the treatment or condition label stands for: roughly 20 received Ad26.COV2.S at low or high dose, single or two shots; 5 received placebo; per-sample allocation not given. Repertoires of vaccine and placebo recipients were sequenced from samples taken on day 63 after the first injection.

This sample comprised peripheral blood, obtained in a trial of Ad26.COV2.S vaccine versus placebo. The source of these receptors is a person aged 18-65 years who received the Ad26.COV2.S COVID-19 vaccine or a placebo.

The V gene is TRBV12-1, the J gene TRBJ2-7. TRBV12-1 is given as a pseudogene. This CDR3 has 9 residues. The CDR3 sequence is CANNTSVGF. In DNA form, the CDR3 reads TGTGCCAACAATACGTCAGTCGGATTC.

DNA for the CDR3: TGTGCCAGCAGTGCCGCCCTAGGACGGGGGTCTGGCGAGACCCAGTACTTC. This encodes CASSAALGRGSGETQYF. V is TRBV28 and J is TRBJ2-5; D may be TRBD2 (6 bases). V was clipped by 5 bases and J by 5 bases, with 24 bases between them. The CDR3 is made up of 17 amino acids. The germline V gene encodes CDR1 MDHEN and CDR2 SYDVKM.

The genes are TRBV2 and TRBJ2-3; 8 bases fit TRBD2. With 7 bases clipped from V and 1 base from J, the junction kept 7 bases outside the gene matches. The germline V gene has CDR1 SNHLY and CDR2 FYNNEI. CDR3 length: 15 amino acids. The chain's CDR3 is CASTYQTSGTDTQYF. In DNA, the CDR3 is TGTGCCAGCACGTACCAGACTAGCGGCACAGATACGCAGTATTTT.

V usage is TRBV4-3 and J usage is TRBJ2-5; D is possibly TRBD2 (6 bases). V lost 0 bases and J lost 4, with 12 bases in between. CDR3 length equals 15 residues. CDR1 LGHNA and CDR2 YSLEER come from the germline V gene. This CDR3 reads CASSQELGGRETQYF. The CDR3 bases are TGCGCCAGCAGCCAAGAATTGGGGGGACGAGAGACCCAGTACTTC.

The chain has TRBV9 and TRBJ2-3, with D perhaps matching TRBD2 (7 bases). Germline lookup yields CDR1 SGDLS and CDR2 YYNGEE. V shed 0 bases and J shed 5 bases, with 22 bases lying between them. This CDR3 region has 18 residues. The CDR3 DNA sequence: TGTGCCAGCAGCGTAGATCCGGTGGGGGCGGGAGCTTTAGATACGCAGTATTTT. Translating gives CASSVDPVGAGALDTQYF.

The chain links TRBV28 to TRBJ1-4; no definite D call. V lost 8 bases and J 1 base, leaving 2 bases between the germline ends. The CDR3 is 11 residues long. Germline CDR1 and CDR2: MDHEN and SYDVKM. DNA of the CDR3: TGTGCCAGCCAAACTAATGAAAAACTGTTTTTT. Protein: CASQTNEKLFF.

The chain joins TRBV9 to TRBJ2-3, with 9 bases that match TRBD1. There are 18 residues in the CDR3. The germline CDR1 and CDR2 sequences are SGDLS and YYNGEE. Trimming at V came to 4 bases and at J to 4 bases, leaving 16 bases not matched to a gene. CDR3 coding DNA: TGTGCCAGCAGCCCACGTGGGGGGACAGGGACGGGAGCAGATACGCAGTATTTT. It translates to CASSPRGGTGTGADTQYF. The full variable domain, its missing parts supplied by reference TRBV9 and TRBJ2-3, is DSGVTQTPKHLITATGQRVTLRCSPRSGDLSVYWYQQSLDQGLQFLIQYYNGEERAKGNILERFSAQQFPDLHSELNLSSLELGDSALYFCASSPRGGTGTGADTQYFGPGTRLTVL.

The gene calls are TRBV5-4 and TRBJ1-4; D is unresolved. Trimming shortened V by 3 bases and J by 8 bases, and 11 bases separated the two germline ends. CDR1 and CDR2 from the germline V gene are SGHNT and YYREEE (reference sequence). The CDR3 is 13 amino acids. As DNA, the CDR3 is TGTGCCAGCAGCTCGGGAGGGAGCGAAAAACTGTTTTTT. It translates to CASSSGGSEKLFF.